This T cell receptor beta chain stems from a study of blood T cells in healthy people across ages. The CDR3 covers 16 residues. Trimming pared 3 bases from V and 0 bases from J, leaving 14 bases between. Study-level results: Naive and antigen-experienced cells could not be conclusively compared, given unsorted PBMCs.

Through a sample-barcoded 5' primer and a J-beta primer mix, a second PCR was run for roughly 6 to 12 cycles. TCRdb reanalysed the 5' RACE reads using MiXCR and keeps one entry per CDR3 protein. Here the sample spans around 1,900,000 distinct CDR3 sequences, 30% to 40% being singletons. Peripheral blood from each donor was collected in a volume of roughly 9.8 milliliters. Isolation yielded PBMCs, at least 7 million per sample, in every case. Only a few counts were recorded for this clonotype. Its antigen is undetermined. This sequence was found in a human donor in good health. What was sequenced was blood. The rearrangement uses TRBV12-3 or TRBV12-4 and TRBJ1-2; D perhaps matches TRBD1 (5 bases). The CDR3 here is CASSLVRRAANYGYTF. The DNA of the CDR3 is TGTGCCAGCAGTTTGGTGCGCAGGGCAGCTAACTATGGCTACACCTTC.